The 9 T cell receptor beta chains reported below all come from one sample, sequenced in a study of cytomegalovirus exposure and HLA in healthy donors. PCR involved 60 Vbeta and 13 Jbeta primers. This table comes from immunoSEQ multiplex PCR, and its TCRdb copy is limited to in-frame clones, with some not included. The sample has 150,000 to 200,000 clones, about 80% seen once; the top ten hold about 9.6%. What was sequenced was PBMCs. These receptors were obtained from a man aged 18-30 years in good health and CMV-seropositive.

J is TRBJ2-3 and V is TRBV23-1; D gene ambiguous. TRBV23-1 belongs to the ORF category, with a function that is uncertain. The CDR3 runs to 15 residues. V shed 0 bases and J shed 1 base, with 8 bases lying between them. CDR3 in DNA: TGCGCCAGCAGTCAATCTGGAGAATGCACAGATACGCAGTATTTT. It specifies CASSQSGECTDTQYF.

V and J are TRBV5-4 and TRBJ2-2, with D possibly being TRBD2 (5 bases). The CDR3 totals 14 residues. Germline CDR1 is SGHNT and CDR2 is YYREEE (reference sequence). CDR3 sequence: CAPLTAGNTGELFF. The CDR3 bases are TGTGCGCCGTTGACTGCGGGGAACACCGGGGAGCTGTTTTTT.

The chain employs TRBV5-1 and TRBJ1-1; D is uncertain. The V gene's germline CDR1 is SGHRS and CDR2 YFSETQ. Trimming stripped 0 bases from V and 7 bases from J, with 19 bases between. The CDR3 length is 16 residues. The CDR3 nucleotides are TGCGCCAGCAGCTTGGAGTTGTTTCTCGCCTACGGTGAAGCTTTCTTT. It is translated as CASSLELFLAYGEAFF. The variable domain in full, with the rest retrieved from reference TRBV5-1 and TRBJ1-1, is KAGVTQTPRYLIKTRGQQVTLSCSPISGHRSVSWYQQTPGQGLQFLFEYFSETQRNKGNFPGRFSGRQFSNSRSEMNVSTLELGDSALYLCASSLELFLAYGEAFFGQGTRLTVV.

The rearrangement uses TRBV5-1 and TRBJ2-7, with 10 nucleotides matching TRBD2. CDR1 is SGHRS, CDR2 YFSETQ, per germline. V gave up 3 bases and J gave up 7 bases; unmatched junction bases: 7. This CDR3 has 14 amino acids. The CDR3, as DNA: TGCGCCAGCAGCTCTAGCGGGGGACTGGGGGAGCAGTACTTC. Its translation: CASSSSGGLGEQYF. The full variable domain, completed using reference TRBV5-1 and TRBJ2-7, is KAGVTQTPRYLIKTRGQQVTLSCSPISGHRSVSWYQQTPGQGLQFLFEYFSETQRNKGNFPGRFSGRQFSNSRSEMNVSTLELGDSALYLCASSSSGGLGEQYFGPGTRLTVT.

The chain recombines TRBV7-8 with TRBJ2-7; D perhaps matches TRBD1 (5 bases). The CDR3 is 13 residues long. CDR1 is SGHVS and CDR2 is FQNEAQ in the germline V gene. The germline V and J ends were trimmed by 7 bases and 2 bases, with 12 bases remaining between them. The CDR3: CASNMGPPYEQYF. The CDR3 bases are TGTGCCAGCAACATGGGGCCACCCTACGAGCAGTACTTC.

The gene calls are TRBV6-6 and TRBJ1-5; D gene uncertain. The V gene lost 7 bases and the J gene lost 3 bases, with 10 bases spanning the gap. The CDR3 loop spans 13 amino acids. From germline, CDR1 is MNHNY and CDR2 SVGAGI (reference sequence). The CDR3 region has the DNA TGTGCCAGCACCTCAGGAATCAATCAGCCCCAGCATTTT. It encodes CASTSGINQPQHF.

To note about this clone: One end of the junction is discordant with germline, which a read error may explain. This chain links TRBV7-9 with TRBJ1-3; 7 positions match TRBD1. The length of the CDR3 is 16 residues. The germline CDR1 and CDR2 sequences are SEHNR and FQNEAQ (reference sequence). For the CDR3, the DNA is TGTTCCAGCAGCTCGATCCCGGGACAGTCCGGAAACACCATATATTTT. This gives the protein CSSSSIPGQSGNTIYF.

The rearrangement links TRBV19 to TRBJ2-3, with 7 bases that match TRBD1. This CDR3 has 12 residues. Trimming took 5 bases from V and 5 from J; bases not matched to a gene: 1. Germline V gives CDR1 LNHDA, CDR2 SQIVND (reference sequence). The CDR3 spells CASSAGGDTQYF. The CDR3, as DNA: TGTGCCAGTAGTGCAGGGGGAGATACGCAGTATTTT.

This clone was seen just once. The V gene is TRBV19, the J gene TRBJ2-1; TRBD2 agrees at 13 bases. This CDR3 comprises 14 residues. Germline V lookup: CDR1 LNHDA, CDR2 SQIVND (reference sequence). The V and J ends lost 6 bases and 6 bases, in that order; junction bases with no gene match: 2. This CDR3 reads CASRTSGGSNEQFF. The CDR3 DNA follows: TGTGCCAGTAGGACTAGCGGGGGGTCCAATGAGCAGTTCTTC.